The next 17 T cell receptor beta chains were all read from a single sample in a study of graft-versus-host responses after intestinal transplantation. Assay used: immunoSEQ multiplex PCR; TCRdb lists only in-frame clones, some missing. Of under 2,500 clones listed, 93% are singletons. The sequences come from PBMCs, collected approximately 20 days after intestinal transplant. All receptors derive from a human patient who received an intestinal transplant, so some T cells may come from the graft donor.

The chain carries TRBV4-1 and TRBJ2-7, with a possible D match to TRBD1 (5 bases). CDR1 is MGHRA, CDR2 YSYEKL, per germline. Deletions cut 4 bases from V and 3 bases from J, with 19 bases between. The CDR3 runs 16 residues. The CDR3 sequence: CASSPGSTGWFYEQYF. CDR3 bases: TGCGCCAGCAGCCCAGGGTCTACCGGTTGGTTCTACGAGCAGTACTTC.

This clone was found a few times. The rearrangement uses TRBV10-1 and TRBJ2-7, with a possible D match to TRBD1 (5 bases). Germline CDR1 reads WNHNN; CDR2 reads SYGVQD (reference sequence). V lost 8 bases and J lost 0, with 8 bases in between. The CDR3 length is 12 residues. Here the CDR3 reads CASSDSSYEQYF. The CDR3 region has the DNA TGCGCCAGCTCCGACAGCTCCTACGAGCAGTACTTC.

V is TRBV28 and J is TRBJ2-7; 7 positions agree with TRBD1. The junction had 2 bases not matched to a gene; V was cut back by 5 bases and J by 1 base. The CDR3 length is 13 residues. Germline CDR1 is MDHEN and CDR2 is SYDVKM. The CDR3 reads CASSPTGSYEQYF. CDR3 coding DNA: TGTGCCAGCAGTCCGACAGGGTCCTACGAGCAGTACTTC.

The genes are TRBV4-3 and TRBJ1-1, with 8 bases lining up with TRBD1. Germline loops: CDR1 LGHNA, CDR2 YSLEER. The CDR3 is 15 residues long. The ends lost 3 bases at V and 6 bases at J; junction bases unmatched: 9. The CDR3 DNA sequence: TGCGCCAGCAGCCACGGGCCGACAGGGGTTTCTGAAGCTTTCTTT. Its translation: CASSHGPTGVSEAFF.

This chain connects TRBV21-1 to TRBJ1-4; the DNA was not used to check the table's D call, TRBD1. TRBV21-1 represents a pseudogene. This CDR3 region has 19 residues. CDR3 loop: CASSKGGGQGKSPNEKLFF. CDR3 in DNA: TGTGCCAGCAGCAAAGGAGGAGGACAGGGAAAAAGCCCTAATGAAAAACTGTTTTTT.

This chain uses TRBV5-1 with TRBJ2-7; the match to TRBD1 covers 10 bases. The CDR3 is made up of 15 amino acids. The germline CDR1 and CDR2 sequences are SGHRS and YFSETQ. V gave up 4 bases and J gave up 0 bases; unmatched junction bases: 4. CDR3 DNA sequence: TGCGCCAGCAGCGGGGGACAGGGGTCCTCCTACGAGCAGTACTTC. Encoded protein: CASSGGQGSSYEQYF.

The V gene is TRBV28, the J gene TRBJ2-1, with 10 bases fitting TRBD2. Germline trimming cut 3 bases from V and 7 bases from J; bases unmatched to any gene: 9. Germline CDR1 is MDHEN and CDR2 is SYDVKM. CDR3 size: 16 residues. CDR3 protein: CASSLGIAGGLNEQFF. CDR3 coding DNA: TGTGCCAGCAGTTTGGGGATAGCGGGAGGTCTTAATGAGCAGTTCTTC.

The genes are TRBV6-1 and TRBJ2-1; 9 bases line up with TRBD2. The CDR3 consists of 15 residues. V lost 1 base, J lost 9 bases, and 7 bases stayed unmatched. The germline gives CDR1 MNHNS, CDR2 SASEGT. The chain's CDR3 is CASSEDSGSSGEQFF. The DNA for the CDR3 is TGTGCCAGCAGTGAAGATAGCGGGAGTAGCGGTGAGCAGTTCTTC.

The rearrangement uses TRBV7-6 and TRBJ2-3; no firm D call. Per germline, CDR1 SGHVS and CDR2 FNYEAQ. The CDR3 is 15 amino acids. With 2 bases removed from V and 0 bases from J, the gap between germline ends came to 9 bases. The CDR3, as DNA: TGTGCCAGCAGCTTATCCCAAACTAGCACAGATACGCAGTATTTT. The encoded protein is CASSLSQTSTDTQYF.

This sequence joins TRBV28 and TRBJ2-1, with TRBD2 as a possible D gene (7 bases). CDR3 length: 14 amino acids. Per germline, CDR1 MDHEN and CDR2 SYDVKM. The V end lost 4 bases, the J end lost 4 bases, and 11 bases lay between the germline ends. The CDR3 region is CASSWRGPYNEQFF. CDR3 in DNA: TGTGCCAGCAGTTGGCGGGGGCCTTACAATGAGCAGTTCTTC.

This clone was seen only a few times. This chain joins TRBV10-1 and TRBJ1-4; no clear D gene. Trimming shortened V by 2 bases and J by 0 bases, and 4 bases separated the two germline ends. The CDR3 runs to 14 residues. Per germline, CDR1 WNHNN and CDR2 SYGVQD (reference sequence). The CDR3 protein is CASSESSTNEKLFF. The CDR3 DNA is TGCGCCAGCAGTGAGAGCTCAACTAATGAAAAACTGTTTTTT.

The V and J genes are TRBV27 and TRBJ2-1; TRBD2 matches at 15 bases. Germline values: CDR1 MNHEY, CDR2 SMNVEV (reference sequence). The CDR3 is made up of 17 amino acids. The V and J ends lost 4 bases and 4 bases, in that order; junction bases with no gene match: 5. This CDR3 reads CASSSRTSGREYNEQFF. The DNA for the CDR3 is TGTGCCAGCAGTTCCAGGACTAGCGGGAGGGAATACAATGAGCAGTTCTTC.

The J gene is TRBJ2-2, the V gene TRBV6-5; 7 nucleotides line up with TRBD2. This CDR3 has 13 amino acids. Germline-derived CDR1 and CDR2 are MNHEY and SVGAGI. V lost 6 bases to trimming and J lost 7 bases; unmatched junction nucleotides: 5. The CDR3 sequence: CASRSGRHGELFF. The CDR3, as DNA: TGTGCCAGCAGATCCGGGAGGCACGGGGAGCTGTTTTTT.

The J gene is TRBJ2-2, the V gene TRBV30; 8 nucleotides match TRBD1. The CDR3 covers 13 residues. Germline CDR1 and CDR2: GTSNPN and SVGIG (reference sequence). The V gene end was trimmed by 5 bases and the J gene end by 1 base; junction bases not matched to a gene: 0. The CDR3 is CAWDRGNTGELFF. As DNA, the CDR3 is TGTGCCTGGGACAGGGGGAACACCGGGGAGCTGTTTTTT.

This sequence joins TRBV7-9 and TRBJ2-7, with no clear D. CDR1 is SEHNR, CDR2 FQNEAQ, per germline (reference sequence). The CDR3 length is 11 residues. V was trimmed by 4 bases and J by 3 bases, leaving 4 bases between them. CDR3 coding DNA: TGTGCCAGCAGCTCCAACTACGAGCAGTACTTC. It translates to CASSSNYEQYF.

This chain connects TRBV15 to TRBJ2-3; D is perhaps TRBD2 (6 bases). V was shortened by 6 bases and J by 6 bases, with 19 bases between the two germline ends. CDR3 length: 15 residues. The germline CDR1 and CDR2 sequences are LNHNV and YYDKDF (reference sequence). The CDR3 loop reads CATSDGAGLRDTQYF. In nucleotides, the CDR3 is TGTGCCACCAGTGACGGCGCGGGGCTAAGGGATACGCAGTATTTT.

The chain joins TRBV4-1 to TRBJ2-1; maybe TRBD2 (5 bases). The length of the CDR3 is 15 residues. Trimming pared 1 base from V and 4 bases from J, leaving 11 bases between. CDR1 MGHRA and CDR2 YSYEKL come from the germline V gene. This chain's CDR3 is CASSQGSGVYNEQFF. Written as DNA, the CDR3 is TGCGCCAGCAGCCAAGGATCCGGGGTTTACAATGAGCAGTTCTTC.